In this sample, the clone carrying this TCR beta chain turned up many times. The antigen remains undetermined. The length of the CDR3 is 12 residues. Trimming left V 7 bases short and J 10 bases short, with 14 bases between. From germline, CDR1 is MNHNY and CDR2 SVGAGI (reference sequence). The sample belongs to a study of T-cell reconstitution after alpha-beta-depleted transplantation in children. TCRbeta library construction was performed incorporating unique molecular identifiers. TCRdb passed the PCR reads through MiXCR, listing each CDR3 protein once. The sample contains 15,000 or so distinct CDR3 sequences, just over 5% of which appear only once. Findings and limits, study-wide: Newly produced T cells mostly accounted for T-cell counts and diversity one year post-transplant. Alpha-beta T cells present about two months after transplant were reported to originate from several hundred expanded graft clones. Surviving recipient T cells and thymic progenitors produced the high day-60 TCRbeta diversity seen in some patients.

The chain links TRBV6-6 to TRBJ2-1; possible D gene TRBD2, 7 bases. Sequencing used PBMCs, obtained before TCRalphabeta/CD19-depleted stem cell transplant. The TCR comes from a boy between 10 and 17 years old with acute lymphoblastic leukemia, due to receive a stem cell transplant. The CDR3 DNA reads TGTGCCAGCACGGGGGGCCCTACGGAGCAGTTCTTC. This sequence encodes CASTGGPTEQFF.